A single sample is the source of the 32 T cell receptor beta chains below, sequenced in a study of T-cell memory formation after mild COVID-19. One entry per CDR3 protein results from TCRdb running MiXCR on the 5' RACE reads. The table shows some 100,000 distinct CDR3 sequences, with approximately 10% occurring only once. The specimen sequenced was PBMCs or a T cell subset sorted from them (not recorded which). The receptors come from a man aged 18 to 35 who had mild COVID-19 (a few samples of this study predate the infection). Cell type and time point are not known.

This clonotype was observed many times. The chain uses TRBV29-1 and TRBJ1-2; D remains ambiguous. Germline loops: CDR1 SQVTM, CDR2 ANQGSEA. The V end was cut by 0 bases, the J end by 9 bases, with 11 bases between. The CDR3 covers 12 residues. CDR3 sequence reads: CSVEEVVRSYTF. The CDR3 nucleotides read TGCAGCGTTGAAGAGGTCGTCAGGAGCTACACCTTC.

As DNA, the CDR3 is TGTGCCAGCAGCCAGGGGTTCGGGGGCACCGGGGAGCTGTTTTTT. Its protein product is CASSQGFGGTGELFF. The chain is built from TRBV11-2 and TRBJ2-2, with D perhaps assigned TRBD1 or TRBD2 (6 bases each). Trimming stripped 5 bases from V and 4 bases from J, with 14 bases between. This CDR3 is built from 15 residues. Germline CDR1 reads SGHAT; CDR2 reads FQNNGV.

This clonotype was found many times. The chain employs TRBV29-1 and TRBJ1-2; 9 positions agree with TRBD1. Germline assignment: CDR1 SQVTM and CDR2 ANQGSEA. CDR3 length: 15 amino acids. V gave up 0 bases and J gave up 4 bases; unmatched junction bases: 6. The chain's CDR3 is CSVEDRGQGGYGYTF. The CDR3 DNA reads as TGCAGCGTTGAAGATCGGGGACAGGGAGGCTATGGCTACACCTTC.

The CDR3 spells CASSLPPSGGLDTQYF. As DNA, the CDR3 is TGTGCCAGCAGCTTGCCCCCTAGCGGGGGGTTAGATACGCAGTATTTT. The chain couples TRBV7-2 to TRBJ2-3; 11 nucleotides align to TRBD2. Unmatched junction bases numbered 7, after V lost 3 bases and J lost 5 bases. The CDR3 consists of 16 residues. Germline V lookup: CDR1 SGHTA, CDR2 FQGNSA.

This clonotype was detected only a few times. The CDR3 loop reads CASSVEGRMNTEAFF. The CDR3 DNA is TGTGCCAGCAGCGTAGAGGGAAGGATGAACACTGAAGCTTTCTTT. V and J are TRBV9 and TRBJ1-1, with unresolved D. V gave up 0 bases and J gave up 0 bases, with 9 bases separating them. The CDR3 is 15 residues long. Germline lookup yields CDR1 SGDLS and CDR2 YYNGEE.

In nucleotides, the CDR3 is TGCGCCAGCAGCCCGGTGGGATCCTATAATTCACCCCTCCACTTT. Protein product: CASSPVGSYNSPLHF. The chain is built from TRBV4-1 and TRBJ1-6, with D unresolved. Trimming removed 4 bases from V and 1 base from J, with 8 bases in between. This CDR3 contains 15 residues. Germline V lookup: CDR1 MGHRA, CDR2 YSYEKL.

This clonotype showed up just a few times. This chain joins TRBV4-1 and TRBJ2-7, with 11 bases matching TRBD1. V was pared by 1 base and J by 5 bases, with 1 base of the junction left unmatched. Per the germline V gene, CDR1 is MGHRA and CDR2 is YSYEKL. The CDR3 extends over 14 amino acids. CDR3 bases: TGCGCCAGCAGCCAAGGGACAGGGGGCCACGAGCAGTACGTC. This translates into CASSQGTGGHEQYV.

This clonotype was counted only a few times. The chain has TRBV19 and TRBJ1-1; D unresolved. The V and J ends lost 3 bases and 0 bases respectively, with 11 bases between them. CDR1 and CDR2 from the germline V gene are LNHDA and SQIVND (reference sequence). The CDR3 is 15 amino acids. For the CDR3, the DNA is TGTGCCAGTAGTATCCGGACTTCGATGAACACTGAAGCTTTCTTT. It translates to CASSIRTSMNTEAFF.

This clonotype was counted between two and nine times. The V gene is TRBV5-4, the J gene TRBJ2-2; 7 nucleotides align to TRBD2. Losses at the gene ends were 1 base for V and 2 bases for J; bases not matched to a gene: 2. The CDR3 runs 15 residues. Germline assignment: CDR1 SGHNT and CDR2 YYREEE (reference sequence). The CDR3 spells CASSLLAANTGELFF. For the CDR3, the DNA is TGTGCCAGCAGCTTGCTAGCGGCAAACACCGGGGAGCTGTTTTTT.

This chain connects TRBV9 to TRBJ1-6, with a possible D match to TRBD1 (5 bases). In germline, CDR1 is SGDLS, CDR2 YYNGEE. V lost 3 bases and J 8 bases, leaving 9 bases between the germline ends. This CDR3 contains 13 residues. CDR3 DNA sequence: TGTGCCAGCAGCGCGGGGCAGCATTCACCCCTCCACTTT. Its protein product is CASSAGQHSPLHF.

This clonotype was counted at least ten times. The CDR3 region is CASSLTAGGSDTQYF. CDR3 bases: TGTGCCAGCAGCTTAACGGCGGGGGGCTCAGATACGCAGTATTTT. The V and J genes are TRBV7-3 and TRBJ2-3, with 8 bases that match TRBD2. CDR3 length: 15 amino acids. Germline loops: CDR1 SGHTA, CDR2 FQGTGA. V lost 0 bases and J lost 4; bases outside the gene matches: 3.

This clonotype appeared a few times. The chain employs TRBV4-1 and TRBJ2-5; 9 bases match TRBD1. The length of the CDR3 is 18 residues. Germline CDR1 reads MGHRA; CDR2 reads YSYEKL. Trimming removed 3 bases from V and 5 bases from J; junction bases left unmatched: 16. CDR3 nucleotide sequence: TGCGCCAGCAGCCAGAGGGGGACGGGACAGGGAAAAGGGGAGACCCAGTACTTC. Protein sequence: CASSQRGTGQGKGETQYF.

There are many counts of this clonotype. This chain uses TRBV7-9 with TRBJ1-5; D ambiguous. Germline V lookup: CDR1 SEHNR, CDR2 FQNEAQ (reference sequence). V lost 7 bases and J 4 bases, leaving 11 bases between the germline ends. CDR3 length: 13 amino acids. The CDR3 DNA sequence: TGTGCCAGCACCATCACGGGGAATCAGCCCCAGCATTTT. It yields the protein CASTITGNQPQHF.

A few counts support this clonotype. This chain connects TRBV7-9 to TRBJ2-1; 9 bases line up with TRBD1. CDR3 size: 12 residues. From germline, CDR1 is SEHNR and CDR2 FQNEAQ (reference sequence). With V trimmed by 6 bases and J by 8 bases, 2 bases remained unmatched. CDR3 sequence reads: CASRGQGDEQFF. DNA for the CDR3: TGTGCCAGCAGGGGACAGGGCGATGAGCAGTTCTTC.

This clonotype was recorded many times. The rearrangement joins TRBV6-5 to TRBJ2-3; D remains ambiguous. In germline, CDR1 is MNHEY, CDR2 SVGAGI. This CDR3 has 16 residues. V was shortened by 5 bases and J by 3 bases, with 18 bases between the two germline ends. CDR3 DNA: TGTGCCAGCAGTGTTAACATGGGCGACATAACAGATACGCAGTATTTT. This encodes CASSVNMGDITDTQYF.

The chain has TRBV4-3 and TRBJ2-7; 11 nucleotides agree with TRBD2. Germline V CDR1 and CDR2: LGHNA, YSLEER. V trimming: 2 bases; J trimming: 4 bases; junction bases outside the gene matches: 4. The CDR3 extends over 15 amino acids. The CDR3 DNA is TGCGCCAGCAGCCAAAGACTAGCGGGGAGTTACGAGCAGTACTTC. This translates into CASSQRLAGSYEQYF.

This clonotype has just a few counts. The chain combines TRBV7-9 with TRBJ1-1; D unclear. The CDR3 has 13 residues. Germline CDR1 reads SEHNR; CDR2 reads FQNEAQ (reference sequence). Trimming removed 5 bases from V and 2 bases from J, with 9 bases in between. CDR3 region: CASSEILNTEAFF. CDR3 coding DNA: TGTGCCAGCAGCGAAATACTAAACACTGAAGCTTTCTTT.

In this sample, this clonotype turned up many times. CDR3 region: CASSLETAKETQYF. The CDR3 DNA reads as TGTGCCAGCAGCTTAGAAACAGCGAAAGAGACCCAGTACTTC. The chain carries TRBV7-9 and TRBJ2-5; unclear D gene. CDR1 SEHNR and CDR2 FQNEAQ come from the germline V gene (reference sequence). The CDR3 runs 14 residues. The V end lost 1 base, the J end lost 3 bases, and 9 bases lay between the germline ends. The entire variable domain, with the rest obtained from reference TRBV7-9 and TRBJ2-5, is as follows: DTGVSQNPRHKITKRGQNVTFRCDPISEHNRLYWYRQTLGQGPEFLTYFQNEAQLEKSRLLSDRFSAERPKGSFSTLEIQRTEQGDSAMYLCASSLETAKETQYFGPGTRLLVL.

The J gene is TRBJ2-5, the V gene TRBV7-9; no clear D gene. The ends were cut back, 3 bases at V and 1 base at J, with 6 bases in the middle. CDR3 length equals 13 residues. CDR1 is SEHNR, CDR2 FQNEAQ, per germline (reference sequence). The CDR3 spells CASSLATQETQYF. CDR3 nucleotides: TGTGCCAGCAGCTTGGCAACCCAAGAGACCCAGTACTTC.

CDR3 protein: CSVGGGGGYFMNTEAFF. The DNA of the CDR3 is TGCAGCGTGGGCGGAGGAGGGGGCTATTTCATGAACACTGAAGCTTTCTTT. The chain recombines TRBV29-1 with TRBJ1-1; 7 bases fit TRBD1. There are 17 residues in the CDR3. The trim removed 6 bases at V and 0 bases at J, leaving 16 bases unmatched. CDR1 is SQVTM and CDR2 is ANQGSEA in the germline V gene.

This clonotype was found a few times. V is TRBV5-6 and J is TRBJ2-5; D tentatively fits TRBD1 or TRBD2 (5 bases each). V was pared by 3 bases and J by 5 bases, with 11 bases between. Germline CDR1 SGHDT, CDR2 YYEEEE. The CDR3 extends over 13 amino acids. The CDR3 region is CASSWGTSETQYF. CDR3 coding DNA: TGTGCCAGCAGCTGGGGGACGTCGGAGACCCAGTACTTC. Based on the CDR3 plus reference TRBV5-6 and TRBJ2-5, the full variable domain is DAGVTQSPTHLIKTRGQQVTLRCSPKSGHDTVSWYQQALGQGPQFIFQYYEEEERQRGNFPDRFSGHQFPNYSSELNVNALLLGDSALYLCASSWGTSETQYFGPGTRLLVL.

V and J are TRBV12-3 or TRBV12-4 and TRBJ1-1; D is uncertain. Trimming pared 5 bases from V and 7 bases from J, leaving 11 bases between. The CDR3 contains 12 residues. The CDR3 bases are TGTGCCAGCAGTCACCGAGGTTATGAAGCTTTCTTT. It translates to CASSHRGYEAFF.

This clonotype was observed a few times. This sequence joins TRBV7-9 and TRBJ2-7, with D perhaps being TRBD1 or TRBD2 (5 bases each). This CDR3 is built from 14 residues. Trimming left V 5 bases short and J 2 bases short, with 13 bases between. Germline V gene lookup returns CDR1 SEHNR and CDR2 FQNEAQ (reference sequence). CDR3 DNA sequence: TGTGCCAGCAGCCCTCCGGGGCCACCCTACGAGCAGTACGTC. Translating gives CASSPPGPPYEQYV.

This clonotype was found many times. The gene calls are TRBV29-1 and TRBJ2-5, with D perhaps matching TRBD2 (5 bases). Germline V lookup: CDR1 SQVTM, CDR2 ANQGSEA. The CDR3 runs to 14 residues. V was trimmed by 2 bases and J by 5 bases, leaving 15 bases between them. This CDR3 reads CSVEFGGLWETQYF. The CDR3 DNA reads TGCAGCGTTGAATTCGGCGGACTTTGGGAGACCCAGTACTTC. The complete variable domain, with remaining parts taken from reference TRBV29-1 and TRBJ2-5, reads SAVISQKPSRDICQRGTSLTIQCQVDSQVTMMFWYRQQPGQSLTLIATANQGSEATYESGFVIDKFPISRPNLTFSTLTVSNMSPEDSSIYLCSVEFGGLWETQYFGPGTRLLVL.

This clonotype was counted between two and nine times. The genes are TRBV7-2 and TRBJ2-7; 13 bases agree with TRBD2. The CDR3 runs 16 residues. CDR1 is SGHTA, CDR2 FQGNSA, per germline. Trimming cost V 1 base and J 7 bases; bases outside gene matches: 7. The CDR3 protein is CASSLGGLAGAWEQYF. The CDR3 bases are TGTGCCAGCAGCTTAGGAGGACTAGCGGGGGCGTGGGAGCAGTACTTC.

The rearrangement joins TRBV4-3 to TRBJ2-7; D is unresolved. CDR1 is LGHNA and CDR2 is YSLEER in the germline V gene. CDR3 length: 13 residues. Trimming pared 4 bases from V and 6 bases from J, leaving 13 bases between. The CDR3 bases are TGCGCCAGCAGCCCGTTTCTGGGGTCCGAGCAGTACTTC. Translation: CASSPFLGSEQYF.

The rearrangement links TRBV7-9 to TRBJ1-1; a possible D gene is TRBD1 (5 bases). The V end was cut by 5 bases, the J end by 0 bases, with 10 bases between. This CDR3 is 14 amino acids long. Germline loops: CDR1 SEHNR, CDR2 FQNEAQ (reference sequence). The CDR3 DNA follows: TGTGCCAGCAGCGCCCCGGGGCTGAACACTGAAGCTTTCTTT. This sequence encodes CASSAPGLNTEAFF.

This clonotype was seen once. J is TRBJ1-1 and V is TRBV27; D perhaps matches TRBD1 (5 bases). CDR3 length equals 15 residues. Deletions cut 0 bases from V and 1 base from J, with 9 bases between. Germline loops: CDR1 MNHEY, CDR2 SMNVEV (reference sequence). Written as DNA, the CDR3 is TGTGCCAGCAGTTTATCCGCAGGGCGGAACACTGAAGCTTTCTTT. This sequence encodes CASSLSAGRNTEAFF.

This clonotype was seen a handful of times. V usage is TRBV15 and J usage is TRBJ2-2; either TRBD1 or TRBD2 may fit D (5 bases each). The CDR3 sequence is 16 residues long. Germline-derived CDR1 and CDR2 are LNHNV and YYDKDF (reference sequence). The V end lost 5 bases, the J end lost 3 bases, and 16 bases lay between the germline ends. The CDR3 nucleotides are TGTGCCACCAGCGGAATGAGGGGAAAATACACCGGGGAGCTGTTTTTT. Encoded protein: CATSGMRGKYTGELFF. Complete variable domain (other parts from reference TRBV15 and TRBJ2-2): DAMVIQNPRYQVTQFGKPVTLSCSQTLNHNVMYWYQQKSSQAPKLLFHYYDKDFNNEADTPDNFQSRRPNTSFCFLDIRSPGLGDTAMYLCATSGMRGKYTGELFFGEGSRLTVL.

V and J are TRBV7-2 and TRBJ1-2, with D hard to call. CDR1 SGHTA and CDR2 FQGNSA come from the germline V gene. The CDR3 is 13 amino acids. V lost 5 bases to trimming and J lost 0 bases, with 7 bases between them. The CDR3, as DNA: TGTGCCAGCAGCCGACGGCCTAACTATGGCTACACCTTC. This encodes CASSRRPNYGYTF.

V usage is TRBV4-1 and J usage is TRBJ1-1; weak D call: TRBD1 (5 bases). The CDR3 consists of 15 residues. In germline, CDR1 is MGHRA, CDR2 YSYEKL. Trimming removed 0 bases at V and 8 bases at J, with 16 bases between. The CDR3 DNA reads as TGCGCCAGCAGCCAAGATGGGGGTACGCTGCTGGAAGCTTTCTTT. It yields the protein CASSQDGGTLLEAFF.

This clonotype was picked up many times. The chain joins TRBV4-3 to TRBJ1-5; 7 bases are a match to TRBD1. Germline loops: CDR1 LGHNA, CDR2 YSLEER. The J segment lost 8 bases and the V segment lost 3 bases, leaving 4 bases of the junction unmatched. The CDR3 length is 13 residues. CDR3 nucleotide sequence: TGCGCCAGCAGCCACCGACAGGGCGAGCCCCAGCATTTT. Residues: CASSHRQGEPQHF.